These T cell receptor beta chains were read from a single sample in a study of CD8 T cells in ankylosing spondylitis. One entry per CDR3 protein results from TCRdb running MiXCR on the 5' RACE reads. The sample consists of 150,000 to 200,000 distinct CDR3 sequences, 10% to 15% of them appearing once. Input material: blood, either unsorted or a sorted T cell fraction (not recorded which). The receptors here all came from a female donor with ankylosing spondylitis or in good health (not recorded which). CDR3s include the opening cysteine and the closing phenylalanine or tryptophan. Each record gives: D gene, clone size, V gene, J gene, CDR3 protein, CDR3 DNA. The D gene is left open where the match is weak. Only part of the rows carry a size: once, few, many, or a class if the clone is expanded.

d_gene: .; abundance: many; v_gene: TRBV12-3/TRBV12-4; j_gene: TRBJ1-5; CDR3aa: CASSPTGFVQPQHF; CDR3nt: TGTGCCAGCAGTCCAACAGGGTTTGTTCAGCCCCAGCATTTT
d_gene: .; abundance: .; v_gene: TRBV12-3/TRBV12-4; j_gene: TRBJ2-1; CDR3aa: CASSSQGEGSNEQFF; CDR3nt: TGTGCCAGCAGTTCCCAGGGGGAGGGTAGTAATGAGCAGTTCTTC
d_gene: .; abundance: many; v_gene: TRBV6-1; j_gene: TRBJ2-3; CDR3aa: CASSLRQGGRDTQYF; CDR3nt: TGTGCCAGCAGTCTCCGACAGGGAGGCAGGGATACGCAGTATTTT
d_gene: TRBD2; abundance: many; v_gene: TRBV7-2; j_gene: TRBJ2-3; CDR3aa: CASSLGLAMNTQYF; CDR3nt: TGTGCCAGCAGCTTGGGACTAGCGATGAATACGCAGTATTTT
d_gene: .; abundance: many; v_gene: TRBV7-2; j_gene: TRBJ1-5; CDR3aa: CASSLGRYSNQPQHF; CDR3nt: TGTGCCAGCAGCTTGGGGCGGTATAGCAATCAGCCCCAGCATTTT
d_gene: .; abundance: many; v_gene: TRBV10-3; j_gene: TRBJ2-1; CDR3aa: CAISETNEQFF; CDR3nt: TGTGCCATCAGTGAAACCAATGAGCAGTTCTTC
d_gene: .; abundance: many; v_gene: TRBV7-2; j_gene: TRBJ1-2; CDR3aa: CASSPGPQTRANYGYTF; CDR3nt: TGTGCCAGCAGCCCCGGGCCCCAAACCCGAGCTAACTATGGCTACACCTTC
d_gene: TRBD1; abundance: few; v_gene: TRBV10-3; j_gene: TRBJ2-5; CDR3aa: CATLGTAQETQYF; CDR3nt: TGTGCCACCCTAGGGACAGCTCAAGAGACCCAGTACTTC
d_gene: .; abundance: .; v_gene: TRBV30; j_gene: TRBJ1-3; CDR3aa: CALGGFSGNTIYF; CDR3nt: TGTGCCTTGGGGGGGTTCTCTGGAAACACCATATATTTT
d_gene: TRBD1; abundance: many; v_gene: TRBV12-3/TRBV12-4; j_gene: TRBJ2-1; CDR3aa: CASSFGTGNEQFF; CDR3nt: TGTGCCAGCAGTTTTGGGACAGGCAATGAGCAGTTCTTC
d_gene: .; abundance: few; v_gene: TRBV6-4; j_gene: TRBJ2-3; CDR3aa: CASSDSPTDTQYF; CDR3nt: TGTGCCAGCAGTGACTCCCCCACAGATACGCAGTATTTT
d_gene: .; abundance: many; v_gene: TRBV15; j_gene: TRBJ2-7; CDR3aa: CATSRSPRGSSYEQYF; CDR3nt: TGTGCCACCAGCAGATCCCCCCGGGGGAGCTCCTACGAGCAGTACTTC
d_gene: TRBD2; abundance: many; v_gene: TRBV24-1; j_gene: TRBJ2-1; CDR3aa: CATSDSSGRANEQFF; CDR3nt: TGTGCCACCAGTGATTCTAGCGGGAGGGCCAATGAGCAGTTCTTC
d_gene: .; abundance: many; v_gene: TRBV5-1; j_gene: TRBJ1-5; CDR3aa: CASSSTGEMNQPQHF; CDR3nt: TGCGCCAGCAGCTCTACCGGGGAGATGAATCAGCCCCAGCATTTT
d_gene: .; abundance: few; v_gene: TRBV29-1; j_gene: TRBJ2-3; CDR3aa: CSVGKLLRTDTQYF; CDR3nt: TGCAGCGTTGGGAAGCTTCTGCGCACAGATACGCAGTATTTT
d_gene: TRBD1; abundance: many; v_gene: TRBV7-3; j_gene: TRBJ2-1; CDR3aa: CASSTKPGQGYGEQFF; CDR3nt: TGTGCCAGCAGCACGAAGCCGGGACAGGGCTACGGTGAGCAGTTCTTC
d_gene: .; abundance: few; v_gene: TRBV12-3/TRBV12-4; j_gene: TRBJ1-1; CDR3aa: CASSFYQGETEAFF; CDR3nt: TGTGCCAGCAGTTTTTATCAGGGAGAGACTGAAGCTTTCTTT
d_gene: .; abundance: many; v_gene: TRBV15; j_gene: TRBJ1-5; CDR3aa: CATSIMGGKPQHF; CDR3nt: TGTGCCACCAGCATTATGGGAGGGAAGCCCCAGCATTTT
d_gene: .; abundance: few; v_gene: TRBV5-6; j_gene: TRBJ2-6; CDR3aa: CASSLDGASGANVLTF; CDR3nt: TGTGCCAGCAGCTTGGATGGGGCCTCTGGGGCCAACGTCCTGACTTTC
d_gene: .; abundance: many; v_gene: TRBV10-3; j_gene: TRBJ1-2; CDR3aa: CAISEGYSNYGYTF; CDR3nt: TGTGCCATCAGTGAGGGATATTCTAACTATGGCTACACCTTC
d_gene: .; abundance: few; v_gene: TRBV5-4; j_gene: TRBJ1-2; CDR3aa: CASSLDRTPNYGYTF; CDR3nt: TGTGCCAGCAGCTTGGACAGGACACCTAACTATGGCTACACCTTC
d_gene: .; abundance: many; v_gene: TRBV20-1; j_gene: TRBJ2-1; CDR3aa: CSARDTVPLVHYNEQFF; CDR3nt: TGCAGTGCTAGAGATACTGTCCCCCTTGTTCACTACAATGAGCAGTTCTTC
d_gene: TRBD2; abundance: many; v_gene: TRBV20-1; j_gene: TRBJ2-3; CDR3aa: CSATTPSGSTDTQYF; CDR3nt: TGCAGTGCTACTACGCCTAGCGGGAGCACAGATACGCAGTATTTT
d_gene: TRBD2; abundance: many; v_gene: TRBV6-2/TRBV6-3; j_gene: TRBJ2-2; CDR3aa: CASSPGLAKLGTGELFF; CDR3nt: TGTGCCAGCAGTCCGGGACTAGCGAAATTAGGGACCGGGGAGCTGTTTTTT
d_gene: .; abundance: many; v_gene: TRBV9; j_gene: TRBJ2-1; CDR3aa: CASSAFGILVDEQFF; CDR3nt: TGTGCCAGCAGCGCGTTCGGGATTTTGGTCGATGAGCAGTTCTTC
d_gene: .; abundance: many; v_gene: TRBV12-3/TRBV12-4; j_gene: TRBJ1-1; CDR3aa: CASSAFGMAEAFF; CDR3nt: TGTGCCAGCAGTGCCTTTGGGATGGCTGAAGCTTTCTTT
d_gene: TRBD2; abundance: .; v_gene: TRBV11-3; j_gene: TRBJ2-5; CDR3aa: CASSTSRLAGQETQYF; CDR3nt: TGTGCCAGCAGCACCAGCCGACTAGCGGGGCAAGAGACCCAGTACTTC
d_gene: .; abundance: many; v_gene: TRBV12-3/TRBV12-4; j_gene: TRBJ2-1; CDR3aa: CASSDPPYNEQFF; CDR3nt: TGTGCCAGCAGCGATCCCCCTTACAATGAGCAGTTCTTC
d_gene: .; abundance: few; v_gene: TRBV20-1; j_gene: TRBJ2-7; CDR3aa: CSARDRGVYEQYF; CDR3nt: TGCAGTGCTAGAGACAGGGGGGTCTACGAGCAGTACTTC
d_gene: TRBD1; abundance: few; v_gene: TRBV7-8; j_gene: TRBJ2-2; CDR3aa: CASSSGTDTGELFF; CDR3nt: TGTGCCAGCAGCTCCGGGACAGACACCGGGGAGCTGTTTTTT
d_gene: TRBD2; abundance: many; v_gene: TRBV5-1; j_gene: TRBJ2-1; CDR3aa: CASSLNALAGRGEQFF; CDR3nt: TGCGCCAGCAGCTTGAACGCGCTAGCGGGAAGGGGTGAGCAGTTCTTC
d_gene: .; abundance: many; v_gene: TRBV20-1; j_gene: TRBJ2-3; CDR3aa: CSAPPAGSTDTQYF; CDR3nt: TGCAGTGCTCCCCCCGCGGGCAGCACAGATACGCAGTATTTT
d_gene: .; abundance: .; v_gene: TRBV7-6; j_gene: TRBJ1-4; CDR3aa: CASSYTGTGSEKLFF; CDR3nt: TGTGCCAGCAGCTATACCGGGACCGGTAGTGAAAAACTGTTTTTT
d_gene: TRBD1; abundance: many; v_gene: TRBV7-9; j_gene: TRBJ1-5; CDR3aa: CASSAGGGGNQPQHF; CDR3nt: TGTGCCAGCAGCGCAGGGGGGGGCGGCAATCAGCCCCAGCATTTT
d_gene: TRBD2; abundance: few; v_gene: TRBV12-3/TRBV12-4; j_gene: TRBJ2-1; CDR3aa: CASSKTSGYNEQFF; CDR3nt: TGTGCCAGCAGTAAGACTAGCGGGTACAATGAGCAGTTCTTC
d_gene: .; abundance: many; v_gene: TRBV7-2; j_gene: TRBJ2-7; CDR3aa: CASSLEPAQNYEQYF; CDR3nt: TGTGCCAGCAGCTTAGAGCCAGCGCAGAACTACGAGCAGTACTTC
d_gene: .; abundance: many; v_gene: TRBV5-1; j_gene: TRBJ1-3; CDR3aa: CASSLVAGLPGNTIYF; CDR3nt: TGCGCCAGCAGCTTGGTGGCAGGACTTCCAGGAAACACCATATATTTT
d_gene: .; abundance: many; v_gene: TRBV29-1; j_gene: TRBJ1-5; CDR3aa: CSVGTGPNQPQHF; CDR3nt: TGCAGCGTTGGCACAGGGCCCAATCAGCCCCAGCATTTT
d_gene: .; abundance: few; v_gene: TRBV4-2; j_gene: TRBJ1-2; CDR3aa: CASSQGDEGYYGYTF; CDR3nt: TGTGCCAGCAGCCAAGGTGACGAGGGCTACTATGGCTACACCTTC
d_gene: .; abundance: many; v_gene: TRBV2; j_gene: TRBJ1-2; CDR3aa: CASSEAEYGYTF; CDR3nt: TGTGCCAGCAGTGAAGCGGAATATGGCTACACCTTC
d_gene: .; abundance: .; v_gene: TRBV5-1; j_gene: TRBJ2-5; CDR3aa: CASSLAKAQETQYF; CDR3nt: TGCGCCAGCAGCTTGGCAAAGGCTCAAGAGACCCAGTACTTC
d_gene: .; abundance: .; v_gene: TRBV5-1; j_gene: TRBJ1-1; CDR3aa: CASSFGGMNTEAFF; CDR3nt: TGCGCCAGCAGCTTTGGGGGCATGAACACTGAAGCTTTCTTT
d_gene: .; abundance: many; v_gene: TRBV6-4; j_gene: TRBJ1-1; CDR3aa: CASRSRGGGNTEAFF; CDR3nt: TGTGCCAGCAGAAGCAGGGGCGGGGGGAACACTGAAGCTTTCTTT
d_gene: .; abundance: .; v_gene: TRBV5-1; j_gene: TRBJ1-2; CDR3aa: CASSLGEGRRDGYTF; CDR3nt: TGCGCCAGCAGCTTGGGTGAGGGACGTCGGGATGGCTACACCTTC
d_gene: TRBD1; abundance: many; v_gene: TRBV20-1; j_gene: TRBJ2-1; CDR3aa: CSASVGQPSYNEQFF; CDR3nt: TGCAGTGCTAGTGTGGGACAGCCCTCCTACAATGAGCAGTTCTTC
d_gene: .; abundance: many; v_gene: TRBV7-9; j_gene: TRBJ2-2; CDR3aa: CASSPGVYTGELFF; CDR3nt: TGTGCCAGCAGCCCAGGAGTGTACACCGGGGAGCTGTTTTTT
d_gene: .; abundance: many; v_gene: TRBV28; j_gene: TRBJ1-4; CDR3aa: CASRTGTLGLFF; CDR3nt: TGTGCCAGCAGGACCGGGACCTTGGGGCTGTTTTTT
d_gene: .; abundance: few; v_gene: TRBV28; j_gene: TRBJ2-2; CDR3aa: CASSFLNTGELFF; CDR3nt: TGTGCCAGCAGTTTTCTAAACACCGGGGAGCTGTTTTTT
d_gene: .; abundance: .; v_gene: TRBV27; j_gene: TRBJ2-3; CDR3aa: CASSGPQRSTDTQYF; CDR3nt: TGTGCCAGCAGTGGACCACAAAGGTCCACAGATACGCAGTATTTT
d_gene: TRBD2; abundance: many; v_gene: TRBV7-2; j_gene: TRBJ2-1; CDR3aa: CASSVTSGRHNEQFF; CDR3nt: TGTGCCAGCAGCGTGACTAGCGGGCGACACAATGAGCAGTTCTTC
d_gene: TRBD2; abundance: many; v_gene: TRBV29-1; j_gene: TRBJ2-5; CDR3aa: CSGVLADPGSQYF; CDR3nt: TGCAGCGGCGTACTAGCGGACCCCGGGTCCCAGTACTTC
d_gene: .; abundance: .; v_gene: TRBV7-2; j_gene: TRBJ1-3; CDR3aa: CASSSQTTGGNTIYF; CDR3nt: TGTGCCAGCAGCTCCCAAACGACGGGTGGAAACACCATATATTTT
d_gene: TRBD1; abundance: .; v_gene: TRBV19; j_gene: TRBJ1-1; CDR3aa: CASSLGTGVLGEAFF; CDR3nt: TGTGCCAGTAGTCTAGGGACAGGGGTTTTGGGTGAAGCTTTCTTT
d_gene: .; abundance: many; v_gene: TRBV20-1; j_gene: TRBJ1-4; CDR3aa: CSASPSGAGNEKLFF; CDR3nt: TGCAGTGCTAGTCCCTCGGGTGCGGGGAATGAAAAACTGTTTTTT
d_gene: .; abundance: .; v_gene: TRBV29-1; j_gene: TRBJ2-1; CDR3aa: CSARSRPGNEQFF; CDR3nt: TGCAGCGCCCGAAGTAGGCCAGGCAATGAGCAGTTCTTC
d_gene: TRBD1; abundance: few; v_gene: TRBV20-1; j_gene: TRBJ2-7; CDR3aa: CSARDETGASYEQYF; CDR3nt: TGCAGTGCTAGAGACGAGACAGGGGCCTCCTACGAGCAGTACTTC
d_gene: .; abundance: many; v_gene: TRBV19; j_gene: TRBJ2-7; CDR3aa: CASRQDSDYEQYF; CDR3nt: TGTGCCAGTAGGCAGGACAGCGACTACGAGCAGTACTTC
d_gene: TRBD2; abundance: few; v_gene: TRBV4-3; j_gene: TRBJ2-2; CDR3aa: CASSQGGLPNTGELFF; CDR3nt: TGCGCCAGCAGCCAAGGGGGACTACCGAACACCGGGGAGCTGTTTTTT
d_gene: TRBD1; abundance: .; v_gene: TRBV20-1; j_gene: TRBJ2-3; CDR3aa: CSAGAAMTGGSVGTQYF; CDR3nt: TGCAGTGCTGGGGCGGCTATGACAGGGGGCTCGGTGGGTACGCAGTATTTT